These 15 T cell receptor beta chains were all obtained from the same sample, sequenced in a study of blood T cell repertoires in COVID-19. Some clones are missing from TCRdb's copy, which holds only in-frame ones; the method was immunoSEQ multiplex PCR. Altogether tens of thousands of clones are present, 79% being singletons, with the ten largest covering about 15%. Input material: peripheral blood. Source of these receptors: a man in his 60s with acute or convalescent COVID-19.

This clone has a handful of counts. V gene TRBV2 combines with J gene TRBJ1-1; D unclear. This CDR3 is built from 12 residues. Germline V gene sequence: CDR1 SNHLY, CDR2 FYNNEI. V was shortened by 2 bases and J by 5 bases, with 6 bases between the two germline ends. CDR3 coding DNA: TGTGCCAGCAGTGAAAGAGATACTGAAGCTTTCTTT. Protein product: CASSERDTEAFF.

V is TRBV5-1 and J is TRBJ2-2; 9 bases map to TRBD1. In germline, CDR1 is SGHRS, CDR2 YFSETQ. The CDR3 runs 14 residues. Trimming removed 0 bases from V and 6 bases from J; junction bases left unmatched: 0. This chain's CDR3 is CASSLGTGAGELFF. DNA of the CDR3: TGCGCCAGCAGCTTGGGGACAGGGGCCGGGGAGCTGTTTTTT.

This clone was detected only a few times. The chain recombines TRBV7-2 with TRBJ1-5; 7 positions match TRBD1. The length of the CDR3 is 15 residues. V lost 4 bases, J lost 2 bases, and 5 bases stayed unmatched. The germline V gene has CDR1 SGHTA and CDR2 FQGNSA. In DNA, the CDR3 is TGTGCCAGCAGCTACAGGGGAGGCGGCAATCAGCCCCAGCATTTT. It yields the protein CASSYRGGGNQPQHF.

This clone occurred once. The CDR3 DNA reads TGTGCCAGCAGCCTCACAGGGGGTTTTAACAATGAGCAGTTCTTC. It translates to CASSLTGGFNNEQFF. The chain links TRBV7-6 to TRBJ2-1, with 8 positions matching TRBD1. CDR1 and CDR2 from the germline V gene are SGHVS and FNYEAQ. The CDR3 consists of 15 residues. V lost 5 bases and J lost 5; bases outside the gene matches: 8.

This clone showed up just once. The chain is built from TRBV5-5 and TRBJ1-2; no firm D call. V lost 2 bases and J lost 4, with 12 bases in between. The V gene's germline CDR1 is SGHKS and CDR2 YYEKEE (reference sequence). This CDR3 region has 14 residues. CDR3 amino acids: CASSFRGRAYGYTF. The CDR3 DNA follows: TGTGCCAGCAGCTTTCGCGGGAGGGCCTATGGCTACACCTTC.

This clone was seen a handful of times. The V call is TRBV27, the J call TRBJ1-6, with D perhaps TRBD1 (6 bases). The CDR3 runs to 20 residues. V dropped 5 bases and J dropped 4 bases, with 27 bases sitting between them. CDR1 is MNHEY, CDR2 SMNVEV, per germline (reference sequence). The CDR3 protein is CASSPGRGNSLVRYNSPLHF. As DNA, the CDR3 is TGTGCCAGCAGTCCCGGAAGGGGGAACTCGCTCGTTCGGTATAATTCACCCCTCCACTTT.

The chain recombines TRBV9 with TRBJ2-1; 13 bases map to TRBD2. The ends lost 4 bases at V and 4 bases at J; junction bases unmatched: 5. The CDR3 sequence is 16 residues long. CDR1 is SGDLS and CDR2 is YYNGEE in the germline V gene. For the CDR3, the DNA is TGTGCCAGCAGCTTTACTAGCGGGGGGGTTTACAATGAGCAGTTCTTC. Translation: CASSFTSGGVYNEQFF.

This clone has only one observation. In DNA, the CDR3 is TGTGCCAGCAGTTTCGACAGATATGGCTACACCTTC. Translating it yields CASSFDRYGYTF. The rearrangement joins TRBV27 to TRBJ1-2; perhaps TRBD1 as D (5 bases). This CDR3 has 12 residues. V was pared by 3 bases and J by 5 bases, with 7 bases between. Germline lookup yields CDR1 MNHEY and CDR2 SMNVEV (reference sequence).

This clone was observed a few times. The chain joins TRBV6-1 to TRBJ2-5; D may be TRBD1 (6 bases). The CDR3 length is 12 residues. Germline V gene lookup returns CDR1 MNHNS and CDR2 SASEGT. The V and J ends lost 1 base and 7 bases respectively, with 7 bases between them. CDR3 amino acids: CASSEEGVTQYF. In nucleotides, the CDR3 is TGTGCCAGCAGTGAAGAGGGGGTGACCCAGTACTTC.

The chain recombines TRBV10-1 with TRBJ2-7; 14 nucleotides agree with TRBD2. Germline V gene sequence: CDR1 WNHNN, CDR2 SYGVQD (reference sequence). V trimming: 6 bases; J trimming: 2 bases; junction bases outside the gene matches: 6. The CDR3 is 16 amino acids. Written as DNA, the CDR3 is TGCGCCAGCAGCGGACTAGCGGGGGGTTCTCCCTACGAGCAGTACTTC. Translating it yields CASSGLAGGSPYEQYF.

The rearrangement links TRBV30 to TRBJ2-4, with a tentative D call TRBD2 (6 bases). The CDR3 length is 15 residues. Germline V gene lookup returns CDR1 GTSNPN and CDR2 SVGIG (reference sequence). V lost 3 bases, J lost 0 bases, and 12 bases lay in between. The CDR3 nucleotides are TGTGCCTGGAGCGGCGGGGTATTAGCCAAAAACATTCAGTACTTC. Its translation is CAWSGGVLAKNIQYF.

Only a few counts were recorded for this clone. The gene calls are TRBV11-2 and TRBJ1-2; D remains ambiguous. Germline V gene sequence: CDR1 SGHAT, CDR2 FQNNGV. Trimming left V 0 bases short and J 5 bases short, with 10 bases between. The CDR3 loop spans 14 amino acids. This CDR3 is CASSLESGNYGYTF. As DNA, the CDR3 is TGTGCCAGCAGCTTAGAGTCAGGAAATTATGGCTACACCTTC.

The V call is TRBV20-1, the J call TRBJ2-3, with 15 bases fitting TRBD2. CDR3 length: 16 amino acids. V dropped 5 bases and J dropped 2; count of bases not matched to a gene: 5. Germline values: CDR1 DFQATT, CDR2 SNEGSKA (reference sequence). The CDR3 region has the DNA TGCAGTGCTGGTGGACTAGCGGGGGGGAACACAGATACGCAGTATTTT. This codes for CSAGGLAGGNTDTQYF.

The gene calls are TRBV13 and TRBJ2-7; D ambiguous. Trimming pared 5 bases from V and 0 bases from J, leaving 11 bases between. Looked up from germline, CDR1 is PRHDT and CDR2 is FYEKMQ (reference sequence). This CDR3 is built from 14 residues. CDR3 sequence reads: CASSPTPSSYEQYF. The DNA of the CDR3 is TGTGCCAGCAGCCCGACACCGAGCTCCTACGAGCAGTACTTC.

This clone has a handful of counts. J is TRBJ2-4 and V is TRBV5-1, with TRBD2 identical over 8 bases. The CDR3 length is 17 residues. Germline V gives CDR1 SGHRS, CDR2 YFSETQ. Losses at the gene ends were 4 bases for V and 1 base for J; bases not matched to a gene: 10. The CDR3 loop reads CASSPVAGSPAKNIQYF. CDR3 DNA: TGCGCCAGCAGCCCGGTAGCGGGGTCGCCGGCCAAAAACATTCAGTACTTC.